This paragraph reports one T cell receptor beta chain. The specificity of this receptor is unknown. One junction end disagrees with the germline gene, perhaps due to a read error. The data are from a study of vaccination effects on CD4 cells after COVID-19 (dated by TCRdb to 2022 to 2024). About the study as a whole: In the ViraFEST assay, PBMC were stimulated with viral peptide pools, and antigen-specific CD4+ T cell clonotypes were then identified by expansion using TCR sequencing. Samples were taken from three convalescent patients early (day +14) and late (day +241, +227, +161 respectively) after vaccination. Post-vaccine samples across the study were collected a median of 72 days after the second dose, with a range of 14 to 241. Each well held under 2.5 million PBMC cultured in IMDM containing approximately 5.3% human AB serum, about 10 IU/ml IL-2 and gentamicin, along with around 11 ug/ml peptides. In both COVID-19 convalescent patients and infection-naive vaccine recipients, the study compared SARS-CoV-2 spike-specific CD4+ TCR repertoires from before mRNA vaccination with those from after it. A total of 9 to 11 COVID-19 convalescent patients and several SARS-CoV-2-naive healthy vaccine recipients were included in the full study. Cultures from other donors in the study were sequenced using the Oncomine TCR Beta short-read assay on an Illumina iSeq 100. Study-level results and caveats: For convalescent patients, new clones induced by the vaccine made up most of the post-vaccine spike-reactive repertoire, and these new clones were largely distinct from the clones induced by infection. Marked clonal contraction was observed in both infection-induced and vaccine-induced clones at late post-vaccination timepoints, consistent with waning T cell responses. The study was limited by a small number of convalescent patients and lacked early post-infection timepoints.

After 10 days of culture, CD4+ T cells were isolated with the EasySep CD4+ T cell isolation kit. Convalescent patients had PCR-confirmed SARS-CoV-2 infection between March and December 2020, before Alpha, Beta and Delta variants emerged in the United States. Two doses of either the BNT162b2 or the mRNA-1273 mRNA SARS-CoV-2 vaccine were administered to participants. On days 3 and 7, half of the culture medium was replaced with fresh IL-2-containing medium. Each peptide stimulation condition was cultured in triplicate wells unless otherwise noted. PBMC were separated from whole blood using Ficoll-Paque Plus gradient centrifugation and were then either cryopreserved at -140C or used fresh. The QIAamp micro DNA kit was used to extract genomic DNA from the cultured CD4+ T cells. To prepare the library, the immunoSEQ multiplex PCR assay was applied. DNA from the cultured and isolated CD4+ T cells underwent TCR beta CDR3 sequencing. Processing in the source paper ran as follows. The analysis removed non-productive TCR sequences, trimmed reads to the CDR3 region, and retained only CDR3s that were 7 or more amino acids long. The MANAFEST web app was used to pick out antigen-specific clonotypes by comparing their expansion in peptide wells with that in reference cultures. For clones to be considered positive, expansion at FDR<0.05 versus reference and all other wells, an odds ratio above 5, and a frequency above 0.1% in two replicate wells were required. A clonotype was called cross-reactive if it was significantly expanded both in SARS-CoV-2 spike wells and in at least one common cold coronavirus spike condition. Levenshtein distance calculated with the stringdist R package was used to assess CDR3 similarity, and unrooted trees were constructed with ape in R 3.6.1. Here the immuneACCESS table is served through TCRdb, limited to in-frame sequences with V and J called. Missing clones are a known gap in these copies; in checked studies unresolved V genes cover under half, and the rest lacks a known reason. V and J calls and clone size follow that table, whereas D and trimming were derived from the DNA. For this sample the table gives roughly 46,000 clones, of which 65% to 75% were detected only once. Jointly, the top ten make up 5% to 5.5% of the sample.

The source is a human donor who had a prior SARS-CoV-2 infection. The starting material was CD4+ T cells from PBMCs cultured without peptide, obtained after COVID-19 vaccination.

DNA sequence: TGTGCCAGCAGTGAAGGGCCCAGCGCGGTCTTC. This translates into CASSEGPSAVF. Recombination connected TRBV2 to TRBJ2-1; confidence is insufficient to name the D gene. The CDR3 starts with the cysteine, ends with the phenylalanine, and has 11 residues. The entry retains the CDR3 DNA only, 33 bases that are in frame from base 1. The germline V gene supplies CDR1 SNHLY and CDR2 FYNNEI.